A selection of T cell receptor beta chains follows, all from one sample in a study of siplizumab effects on memory and regulatory T cells. Their cognate antigens are unknown. This table comes from immunoSEQ multiplex PCR, and its TCRdb copy is limited to in-frame clones, with some not included. Among 9,500 or so clones listed, around 42% were seen once. Material for sequencing was CFSE-low (dividing) CD8+ T cells sorted from an allogeneic mixed lymphocyte reaction. These receptors were obtained from a human donor in good health; the cells came from an allogeneic mixed lymphocyte reaction. Both conserved end residues are part of each CDR3. D genes are given only for firm matches. Where a row states a size, it is once, few, many or the class of an expanded clone; other rows omit it.

clone size	J gene	V gene	D gene	CDR3 DNA	CDR3 protein
.	TRBJ1-5	TRBV5-6	.	TGTGCCAGCAGCTTGGGGGGGAACCCCTATCAGCCCCAGCATTTT	CASSLGGNPYQPQHF
.	TRBJ2-6	TRBV6-1	.	TGTGCCAGCAGTGAGGTTCCCCCGTCGGGCTCTGGGGCCAACGTCCTGACTTTC	CASSEVPPSGSGANVLTF
.	TRBJ1-5	TRBV9	.	TGTGCCAGCAGCGTAGATGGAGAGGGGCAGCCCCAGCATTTT	CASSVDGEGQPQHF
.	TRBJ1-1	TRBV6-5	.	TGTGCCAGCCGCGGCGGGACTGAAGCTTTCTTT	CASRGGTEAFF
.	TRBJ2-3	TRBV30	.	TGTGCCTGGAACCCCGGAACGGGGTCCCTCACAGATACGCAGTATTTT	CAWNPGTGSLTDTQYF
.	TRBJ2-1	TRBV19	TRBD2	TGTGCCAGTAGTCCGACTAGCGGGGGGGATTACAATGAGCAGTTCTTC	CASSPTSGGDYNEQFF
.	TRBJ2-3	TRBV4-1	.	TGCGCCAGCAGCCAGATACCCACAGATACGCAGTATTTT	CASSQIPTDTQYF
.	TRBJ2-4	TRBV19	TRBD2	TGTGCCAGTAGTATAGTCAGCGGGGGGGCCGTAGGAAACATTCAGTACTTC	CASSIVSGGAVGNIQYF
.	TRBJ1-4	TRBV11-3	.	TGTGCCAGCAGCTTAGTCCCTGCTGGGGTTGAAAAACTGTTTTTT	CASSLVPAGVEKLFF
.	TRBJ2-1	TRBV18	TRBD2	TGTGCCAGCTCACCAACCAGCGGGGTAGTCAATGAGCAGTTCTTC	CASSPTSGVVNEQFF
.	TRBJ1-5	TRBV5-6	.	TGTGCCAGCAGCTTGAGCGATCAGCCCCAGCATTTT	CASSLSDQPQHF
.	TRBJ2-3	TRBV6-9	.	TGTGCCAGCAGTTATGGGGGCGACAAACGGGGAGATACGCAGTATTTT	CASSYGGDKRGDTQYF
.	TRBJ2-7	TRBV25-1	.	TGTGCCAGCAGTGAATCTAGCCTTTTCCTGCAGTACTTC	CASSESSLFLQYF
few	TRBJ2-7	TRBV19	.	TGTGCCAGTATTCGAGGCTCCGAGCAGTACTTC	CASIRGSEQYF
.	TRBJ2-6	TRBV5-1	.	TGCGCCAGCAGCGCCGGGACCTCAGGGGCCAACGTCCTGACTTTC	CASSAGTSGANVLTF
.	TRBJ2-7	TRBV28	.	TGTGCCAGCAGTGTAGGCTTCTACGAGCAGTACTTC	CASSVGFYEQYF
medium-sized	TRBJ2-1	TRBV19	TRBD2	TGTGCCAGTAGTCCCAGTAGCGGGGGCTCCTACAATGAGCAGTTCTTC	CASSPSSGGSYNEQFF
few	TRBJ2-5	TRBV7-9	.	TGTGCCAGCAGCTTCGAGGGGGGGCCGGAGACCCAGTACTTC	CASSFEGGPETQYF
once	TRBJ1-1	TRBV7-9	.	TGTGCCAGCAGCTACTCCTGGGAACAGGGATATAGGATGAACACTGAAGCTTTCTTT	CASSYSWEQGYRMNTEAFF
.	TRBJ2-7	TRBV6-1	.	TGTGCCAGCAGTGACTACGAGCAGTACTTC	CASSDYEQYF
many	TRBJ1-5	TRBV7-6	.	TGTGCCAGCAGCTTAGAAGTAGGGCTACATCTCGATCAACCCCAGCATTTT	CASSLEVGLHLDQPQHF
few	TRBJ2-3	TRBV9	TRBD2	TGTGCCAGCAGCGTAGATGGGACTAGCGCAGATACGCAGTATTTT	CASSVDGTSADTQYF
.	TRBJ2-3	TRBV29-1	TRBD2	TGCAGCGCTGGTAGACTAGCGGAGGGGGGGACTACAGATACGCAGTATTTT	CSAGRLAEGGTTDTQYF
.	TRBJ1-6	TRBV19	.	TGTGCCAGTAGTCAAAGTTCCCCGACAGGTTATTCACCCCTCCACTTT	CASSQSSPTGYSPLHF
.	TRBJ1-1	TRBV9	.	TGTGCCAGCAGTGAAGCGGGGTCCACTGAAGCTTTCTTT	CASSEAGSTEAFF
few	TRBJ2-7	TRBV4-1	.	TGCGCCAGCAGCCAACGCCAGGGAAGCTCCTACGAGCAGTACTTC	CASSQRQGSSYEQYF
.	TRBJ1-5	TRBV15	.	TGTGCCACCTACCTAGACAGGCAGATCAATCAGCCCCAGCATTTT	CATYLDRQINQPQHF
.	TRBJ2-7	TRBV7-9	.	TGTGCCAGCAGTCACATATCGAGCGAGCAGTACTTC	CASSHISSEQYF
medium-sized	TRBJ1-2	TRBV5-5	TRBD1	TGTGCCAGCAGCGCGGCGGGACAGGGCGAGTGGTATGGCTACACCTTC	CASSAAGQGEWYGYTF
medium-sized	TRBJ2-7	TRBV5-1	TRBD1	TGCGCCAGCAGCTTGGAGGGGGCAGGGGAGCAGTACTTC	CASSLEGAGEQYF
.	TRBJ2-5	TRBV5-4	TRBD2	TGTGCCAGCAGCTTGTTTGCTAGCGGGGGGTCACAAGAGACCCAGTACTTC	CASSLFASGGSQETQYF
.	TRBJ1-4	TRBV4-2	.	TGTGCCAGCAGCTCAGACAGCTTGAATGAAAAACTGTTTTTT	CASSSDSLNEKLFF
.	TRBJ2-3	TRBV27	TRBD1	TGTGCCAGCAGTGCCGGGACAGTTAGCACAGATACGCAGTATTTT	CASSAGTVSTDTQYF
.	TRBJ1-1	TRBV7-9	.	TGTGCCAGCAGCTTGTACAGGAACACTGAAGCTTTCTTT	CASSLYRNTEAFF
.	TRBJ2-7	TRBV25-1	TRBD1	TGTGCCAGCACCCCCCCGGACAGGGCTTCCTACGAGCAGTACTTC	CASTPPDRASYEQYF
.	TRBJ1-1	TRBV6-1	.	TGTGCCAGCGGCCCGGACGATGCTTTCTTT	CASGPDDAFF
.	TRBJ2-7	TRBV4-1	TRBD2	TGCGCCAGCAGCCCGGGACTAGGGGCCTACGAGCAGTACTTC	CASSPGLGAYEQYF
medium-sized	TRBJ2-7	TRBV7-9	.	TGTGCCAGCAGCTTAGAGGATTGGCATTCCAACTCCTACGAGCAGTACTTC	CASSLEDWHSNSYEQYF
.	TRBJ2-1	TRBV5-5	.	TGTGCCAGCAGCTTTGGTCCGGGTCCCAATGAGCAGTTCTTC	CASSFGPGPNEQFF
medium-sized	TRBJ1-2	TRBV5-4	.	TGTGCCAGCAGGCATGACTCAGGAGGCTACACCTTC	CASRHDSGGYTF
.	TRBJ2-7	TRBV27	.	TGTGCCAGCAGTTTCGCGTCGGCCTACGAGCAGTACTTC	CASSFASAYEQYF
.	TRBJ1-4	TRBV28	.	TGTGCCAGCAGTTTACTTTCTGAAAAACTGTTTTTT	CASSLLSEKLFF
medium-sized	TRBJ2-7	TRBV19	.	TGTGCCAGTGCTTGGGGGTCTAACTACGAGCAGTACTTC	CASAWGSNYEQYF
medium-sized	TRBJ2-3	TRBV14	TRBD2	TGTGCCAGCAGCCAAAGCACCCAGCGGGGGGTCGGAGATACGCAGTATTTT	CASSQSTQRGVGDTQYF
.	TRBJ2-3	TRBV5-4	.	TGTGCCACCTCCTTGGACCCCACAGATACGCAGTATTTT	CATSLDPTDTQYF
few	TRBJ1-2	TRBV30	.	TGTGCCTGGAGTGTACAGGGTAGCTATGGCTACACCTTC	CAWSVQGSYGYTF
.	TRBJ2-7	TRBV6-5	TRBD1	TGTGCCAGCAGTTACTATGGACAGGGCTACGAGCAGTACTTC	CASSYYGQGYEQYF
medium-sized	TRBJ2-2	TRBV9	.	TGTGCCAGCAGCGTAGGCGCTAATCCCACCGGGGAGCTGTTTTTT	CASSVGANPTGELFF
few	TRBJ1-2	TRBV7-9	TRBD1	TGTGCCAGCAGCTCCCAGGGGGAGAGGTATGGCTACACCTTC	CASSSQGERYGYTF
.	TRBJ1-1	TRBV28	.	TGTGCCAGCAGCTTTGCTTGGGGGACGAACACTGAAGCTTTCTTT	CASSFAWGTNTEAFF
.	TRBJ1-6	TRBV5-6	.	TGTGCCAGCAGGGCCGGCCTGGGGTCACCCCTCCACTTT	CASRAGLGSPLHF
few	TRBJ2-1	TRBV5-1	.	TGCGCCAGCAGCAGAGAAACTGGGACCTACAATGAGCAGTTCTTC	CASSRETGTYNEQFF